Listed here are 3 T cell receptor beta chains from one sample, sequenced in a study of long-term antiretroviral therapy in people with HIV. immunoSEQ v3.0 was run at survey level. Measured with immunoSEQ multiplex PCR; TCRdb has only the in-frame clones, and not every one. The sample contains under 40,000 clones, 80% to 90% of which appear only once. The material was unsorted PBMCs, obtained 2.7 to 2.9 years before starting antiretroviral therapy. The receptors stem from a woman in her thirties with HIV.

The CDR3 coding sequence is TGTGCCAGCAGTGAACAGGGGGCGGGGACTGAAGCTTTCTTT. Translation: CASSEQGAGTEAFF. V and J are TRBV6-1 and TRBJ1-1, with 8 positions matching TRBD1. The CDR3 contains 14 residues. Germline-derived CDR1 and CDR2 are MNHNS and SASEGT. The junction had 4 bases not matched to a gene; V was cut back by 2 bases and J by 5 bases.

J is TRBJ2-5 and V is TRBV7-6, with D unclear. The CDR3 runs 14 residues. From germline, CDR1 is SGHVS and CDR2 FNYEAQ. V was clipped by 3 bases and J by 1 base, with 9 bases between them. DNA of the CDR3: TGTGCCAGCAGCTTCGCAAGGTTCCAAGAGACCCAGTACTTC. This encodes CASSFARFQETQYF. The full variable domain, its missing parts supplied by reference TRBV7-6 and TRBJ2-5, is GAGVSQSPRYKVTKRGQDVALRCDPISGHVSLYWYRQALGQGPEFLTYFNYEAQQDKSGLPNDRFSAERPEGSISTLTIQRTEQRDSAMYRCASSFARFQETQYFGPGTRLLVL.

The chain links TRBV18 to TRBJ2-3; tentatively, D is TRBD1 (5 bases). V dropped 1 base and J dropped 0 bases, with 11 bases sitting between them. Germline V gene sequence: CDR1 KGHSH, CDR2 LQKENI. The CDR3 covers 16 residues. The CDR3 region is CASSPRFTGSTDTQYF. CDR3 sequence (DNA): TGTGCCAGCTCACCACGTTTTACAGGCAGCACAGATACGCAGTATTTT. Together with reference TRBV18 and TRBJ2-3, the CDR3 gives the full variable domain: NAGVMQNPRHLVRRRGQEARLRCSPMKGHSHVYWYRQLPEEGLKFMVYLQKENIIDESGMPKERFSAEFPKEGPSILRIQQVVRGDSAAYFCASSPRFTGSTDTQYFGPGTRLTVL.